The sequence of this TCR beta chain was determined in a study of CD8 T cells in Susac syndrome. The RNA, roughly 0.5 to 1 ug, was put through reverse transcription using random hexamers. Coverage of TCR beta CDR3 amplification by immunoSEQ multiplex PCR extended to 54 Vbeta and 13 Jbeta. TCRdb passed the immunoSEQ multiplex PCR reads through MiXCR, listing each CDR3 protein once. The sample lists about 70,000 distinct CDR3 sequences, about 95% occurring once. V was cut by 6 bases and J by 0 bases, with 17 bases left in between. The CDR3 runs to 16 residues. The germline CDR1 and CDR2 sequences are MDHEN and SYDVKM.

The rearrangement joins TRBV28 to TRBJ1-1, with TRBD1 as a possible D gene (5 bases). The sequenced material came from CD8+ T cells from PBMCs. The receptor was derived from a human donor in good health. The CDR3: CASSQTSGDLNTEAFF. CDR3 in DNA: TGTGCCAGCAGCCAAACCTCGGGGGACCTGAACACTGAAGCTTTCTTT.